One and the same sample provided the 20 T cell receptor beta chains below, sequenced in a study of T cells after yellow fever vaccination. MiXCR, applied by TCRdb to the 5' RACE reads, yields one record per CDR3 protein. In the table there are about 350,000 distinct CDR3 sequences, 11% of which are singletons. The material sequenced was PBMCs, taken on the day of the first yellow fever vaccination. Every receptor here comes from a man between 18 and 29 years old who received the YFV17D yellow fever vaccine.

Ten or more counts support this clonotype. The chain recombines TRBV28 with TRBJ2-7, with a tentative D call TRBD2 (5 bases). Germline CDR1 MDHEN, CDR2 SYDVKM. The CDR3 loop spans 14 amino acids. Trimming stripped 6 bases from V and 5 bases from J, with 17 bases between. The CDR3: CASSSGSHLDEQYV. The CDR3, as DNA: TGTGCCAGCAGCTCGGGATCCCACTTGGACGAGCAGTACGTC.

This clonotype was picked up many times. The CDR3 is CASSLSLADTQYF. The CDR3, as DNA: TGTGCCAGCAGTTTATCTCTTGCAGATACGCAGTATTTT. The rearrangement links TRBV12-3 or TRBV12-4 to TRBJ2-3; no clear D gene. The CDR3 extends over 13 amino acids. V was pared by 2 bases and J by 4 bases, with 7 bases between.

CDR3 DNA sequence: TGCGCCAGCAGTGATCTGGGGGTTCCGGGGACCCAGTACTTC. Its protein product is CASSDLGVPGTQYF. The gene calls are TRBV10-1 and TRBJ2-5; D possibly uses TRBD1 or TRBD2 (5 bases each). Germline V gives CDR1 WNHNN, CDR2 SYGVQD (reference sequence). V was trimmed by 3 bases and J by 7 bases, leaving 15 bases between them. CDR3 length: 14 residues.

This clonotype has only a few counts. The chain employs TRBV18 and TRBJ2-5; 8 nucleotides line up with TRBD1. CDR1 is KGHSH, CDR2 LQKENI, per germline. The CDR3 runs to 16 residues. J gave up 3 bases and V 2 bases, and 8 bases lay outside the gene matches. Here the CDR3 DNA reads TGTGCCAGCTCACCAGTCTCAGGGGGCGTTGAAGAGACCCAGTACTTC. This gives the protein CASSPVSGGVEETQYF.

This rearrangement joins TRBV6-1 to TRBJ2-2; 11 positions agree with TRBD2. CDR1 MNHNS and CDR2 SASEGT come from the germline V gene. V gave up 6 bases and J gave up 8 bases; unmatched junction bases: 5. The CDR3 totals 14 residues. CDR3 amino acids: CASRLSGGAGELFF. The CDR3 region has the DNA TGTGCCAGCAGACTTAGCGGGGGGGCAGGGGAGCTGTTTTTT.

This rearrangement joins TRBV5-4 to TRBJ2-1, with D uncertain. Trimming took off 3 bases at V and 7 bases at J, with 8 bases between the two ends. The CDR3 totals 12 residues. Per the germline V gene, CDR1 is SGHNT and CDR2 is YYREEE (reference sequence). CDR3 sequence (DNA): TGTGCCAGCAGCTCCCGGACGAATGAGCAGTTCTTC. This codes for CASSSRTNEQFF.

This clonotype was picked up a small number of times. This chain uses TRBV7-3 with TRBJ2-3, with a tentative D call TRBD1 (5 bases). CDR1 and CDR2 (germline): SGHTA, FQGTGA. This CDR3 contains 17 residues. Trimming cost V 0 bases and J 5 bases, with 18 bases left between them. The CDR3 DNA reads as TGTGCCAGCAGCTTAACGGCCCAGGGCCAATGGGGAGATACGCAGTATTTT. This translates into CASSLTAQGQWGDTQYF.

This clonotype was observed many times. The chain combines TRBV18 with TRBJ2-1; 8 bases map to TRBD1. This CDR3 is built from 14 residues. CDR1 and CDR2 from the germline V gene are KGHSH and LQKENI. The V gene end was trimmed by 5 bases and the J gene end by 7 bases; junction bases not matched to a gene: 7. CDR3 protein: CASSSRQGINEQFF. CDR3 in DNA: TGTGCCAGCTCATCAAGACAGGGGATTAATGAGCAGTTCTTC.

The gene calls are TRBV19 and TRBJ1-1, with 7 bases identical to TRBD1. V shed 8 bases and J 0 bases; nucleotides not matched to a gene: 6. The CDR3 covers 14 residues. CDR1 and CDR2 from the germline V gene are LNHDA and SQIVND (reference sequence). The CDR3 DNA reads TGTGCCAGTCGACTGGACAGGTTGAACACTGAAGCTTTCTTT. Residues: CASRLDRLNTEAFF.

This clonotype was counted ten times or more. The chain couples TRBV7-2 to TRBJ1-1, with unresolved D. The CDR3 spans 14 residues. Germline V CDR1 and CDR2: SGHTA, FQGNSA. Trimming removed 3 bases at V and 0 bases at J, with 8 bases between. CDR3 DNA sequence: TGTGCCAGCAGCTTGAACAGTATGAACACTGAAGCTTTCTTT. Translating gives CASSLNSMNTEAFF.

The rearrangement joins TRBV20-1 to TRBJ2-5; the D is unclear. V was clipped by 3 bases and J by 4 bases, with 6 bases between them. Germline V lookup: CDR1 DFQATT, CDR2 SNEGSKA (reference sequence). CDR3 length equals 11 residues. The CDR3 bases are TGCAGTGCTAGCGGAAGAGAGACCCAGTACTTC. Its translation: CSASGRETQYF.

The rearrangement uses TRBV7-9 and TRBJ2-5, with D perhaps TRBD1 (6 bases). V was clipped by 0 bases and J by 5 bases, with 16 bases between them. The germline CDR1 and CDR2 sequences are SEHNR and FQNEAQ (reference sequence). CDR3 size: 16 residues. The CDR3: CASSLATWGPGETQYF. DNA of the CDR3: TGTGCCAGCAGCTTAGCCACGTGGGGGCCCGGGGAGACCCAGTACTTC.

This clonotype was counted a few times. CDR3 region: CASSYSSQGAEAFF. CDR3 DNA: TGTGCCAGCAGTTACTCTTCACAGGGGGCTGAAGCTTTCTTT. The chain is built from TRBV6-5 and TRBJ1-1, with TRBD1 matching 8 bases. Germline V gives CDR1 MNHEY, CDR2 SVGAGI. V was clipped by 0 bases and J by 6 bases; unmatched bases: 3. The CDR3 has 14 residues.

A few counts support this clonotype. This chain uses TRBV14 with TRBJ2-3, with 7 bases aligning to TRBD2. The CDR3 contains 14 residues. J was trimmed by 4 bases and V by 5 bases; bases with no gene match: 6. Germline V gives CDR1 SGHDN, CDR2 FVKESK. The CDR3 DNA reads TGTGCCAGCAGCAAAAGCGGGGCCGCAGATACGCAGTATTTT. Protein sequence: CASSKSGAADTQYF.

This clonotype came up a few times. The gene calls are TRBV5-4 and TRBJ1-6; TRBD1 agrees at 9 bases. Germline V gene lookup returns CDR1 SGHNT and CDR2 YYREEE (reference sequence). The trim removed 3 bases at V and 10 bases at J, leaving 11 bases unmatched. This CDR3 has 16 residues. CDR3 protein: CASSYEVGQGDSPLHF. In DNA form, the CDR3 reads TGTGCCAGCAGCTACGAAGTGGGACAGGGAGACTCACCCCTCCACTTT.

The V call is TRBV24-1, the J call TRBJ2-2; a possible D gene is TRBD2 (6 bases). Germline CDR1 KGHDR, CDR2 SFDVKD. Trimming left V 1 base short and J 13 bases short, with 9 bases between. The CDR3 covers 12 residues. The chain's CDR3 is CATSDLAGRLFF. The CDR3 nucleotides read TGTGCCACCAGTGATTTAGCCGGGAGGCTGTTTTTT.

For the CDR3, the DNA is TGTGCCAGCAGTTTAAGCGGGACAGGGACTGAAGCTTTCTTT. This codes for CASSLSGTGTEAFF. J is TRBJ1-1 and V is TRBV27, with 9 bases that match TRBD1. The length of the CDR3 is 14 residues. Germline values: CDR1 MNHEY, CDR2 SMNVEV (reference sequence). V lost 2 bases, J lost 5 bases, and 3 bases stayed unmatched.

The genes are TRBV7-2 and TRBJ2-3, with TRBD2 matching over 8 bases. V gave up 9 bases and J gave up 1 base; unmatched junction bases: 9. The CDR3 totals 15 residues. In germline, CDR1 is SGHTA, CDR2 FQGNSA. The CDR3: CASRPGGGRTDTQYF. The CDR3, as DNA: TGTGCCAGTAGGCCCGGGGGGGGACGCACAGATACGCAGTATTTT.

The chain couples TRBV7-8 to TRBJ2-3; the D call may be TRBD1 or TRBD2 (5 bases each). In germline, CDR1 is SGHVS, CDR2 FQNEAQ. The CDR3 loop spans 15 amino acids. The ends were cut back, 3 bases at V and 0 bases at J, with 10 bases in the middle. The CDR3 bases are TGTGCCAGCAGCTTGTTTGGGGGAAGCACAGATACGCAGTATTTT. Residues: CASSLFGGSTDTQYF.

This clonotype was detected many times. V usage is TRBV3-1 and J usage is TRBJ2-7; D remains unclear. Germline V CDR1 and CDR2: LGHDT, YNNKEL (reference sequence). There are 14 residues in the CDR3. V was clipped by 2 bases and J by 2 bases, with 10 bases between them. CDR3 residues: CASSQWGRTYEQYF. For the CDR3, the DNA is TGTGCCAGCAGCCAATGGGGTAGGACCTACGAGCAGTACTTC.